The clone carrying this T cell receptor (beta chain) has more than one count but fewer than ten. TCRbeta library preparation incorporated unique molecular identifiers. TCRdb recomputed calls from the PCR reads with MiXCR, one row per CDR3 protein. The sample shows approximately 400,000 distinct CDR3 sequences, roughly 11% of them seen only once. This sample was included in a study of T-cell reconstitution after alpha-beta-depleted transplantation in children. This receptor was obtained from a human donor who donated a stem cell graft to a child with acute myeloid leukemia. Sequences were derived from PBMCs from the stem cell graft donor, sampled from the stem cell graft.

The CDR3 loop reads CASSDRRGPGNEQFF. The CDR3 DNA is TGTGCCAGCAGCGATAGGCGGGGGCCCGGAAATGAGCAGTTCTTC. This sequence joins TRBV6-2 or TRBV6-3 and TRBJ2-1; perhaps TRBD2 as D (7 bases). The CDR3 is 15 residues long. CDR1 and CDR2 (germline): MNHEY, SVGEGT. The V gene lost 6 bases and the J gene lost 7 bases, with 19 bases spanning the gap.